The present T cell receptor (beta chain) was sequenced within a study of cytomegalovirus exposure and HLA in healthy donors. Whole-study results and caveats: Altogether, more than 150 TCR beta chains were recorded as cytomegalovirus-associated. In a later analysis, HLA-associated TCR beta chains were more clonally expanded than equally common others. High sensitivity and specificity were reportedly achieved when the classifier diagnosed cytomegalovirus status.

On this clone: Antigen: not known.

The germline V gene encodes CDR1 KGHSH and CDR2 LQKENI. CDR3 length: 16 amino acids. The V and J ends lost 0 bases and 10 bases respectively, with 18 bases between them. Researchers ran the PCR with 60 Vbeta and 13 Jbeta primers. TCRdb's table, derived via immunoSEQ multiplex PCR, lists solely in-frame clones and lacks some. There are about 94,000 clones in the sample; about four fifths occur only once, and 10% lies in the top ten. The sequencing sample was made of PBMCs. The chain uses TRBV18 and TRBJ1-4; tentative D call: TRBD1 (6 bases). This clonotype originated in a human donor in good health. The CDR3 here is CASSPPITGQPGKLFF. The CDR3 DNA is TGTGCCAGCTCACCACCCATTACAGGGCAGCCTGGAAAACTGTTTTTT. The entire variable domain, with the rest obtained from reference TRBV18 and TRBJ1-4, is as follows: NAGVMQNPRHLVRRRGQEARLRCSPMKGHSHVYWYRQLPEEGLKFMVYLQKENIIDESGMPKERFSAEFPKEGPSILRIQQVVRGDSAAYFCASSPPITGQPGKLFFGSGTQLSVL.